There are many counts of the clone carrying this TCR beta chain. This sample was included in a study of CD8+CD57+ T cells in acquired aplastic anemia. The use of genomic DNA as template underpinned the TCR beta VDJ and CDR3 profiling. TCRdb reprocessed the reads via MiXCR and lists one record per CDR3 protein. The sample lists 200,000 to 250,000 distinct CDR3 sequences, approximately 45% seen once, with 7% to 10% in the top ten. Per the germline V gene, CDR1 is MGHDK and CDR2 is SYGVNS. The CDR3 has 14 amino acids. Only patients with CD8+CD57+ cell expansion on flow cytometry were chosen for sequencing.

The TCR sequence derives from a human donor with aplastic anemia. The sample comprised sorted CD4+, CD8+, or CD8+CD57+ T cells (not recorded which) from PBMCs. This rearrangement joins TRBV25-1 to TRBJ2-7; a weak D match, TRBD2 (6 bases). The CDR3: CATKSIADAYEQYF. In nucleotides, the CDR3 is TGTGCGACAAAGTCGATAGCGGATGCCTACGAGCAGTACTTC.